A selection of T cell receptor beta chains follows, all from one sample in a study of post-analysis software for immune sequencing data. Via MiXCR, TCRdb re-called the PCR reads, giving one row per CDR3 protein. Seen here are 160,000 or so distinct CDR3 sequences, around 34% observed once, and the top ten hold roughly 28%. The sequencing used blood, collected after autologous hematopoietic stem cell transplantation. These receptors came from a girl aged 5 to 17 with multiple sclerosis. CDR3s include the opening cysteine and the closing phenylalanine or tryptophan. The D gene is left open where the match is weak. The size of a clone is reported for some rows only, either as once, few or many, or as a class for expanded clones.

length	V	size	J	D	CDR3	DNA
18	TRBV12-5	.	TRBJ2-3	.	CASGFPGSTNLSTDTQYF	TGTGCTAGTGGTTTCCCGGGGTCGACCAATCTCAGCACAGATACGCAGTATTTT
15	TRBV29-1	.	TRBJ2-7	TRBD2	CSVGVAGGPFDEQYF	TGCAGCGTTGGGGTAGCGGGAGGGCCCTTTGACGAGCAGTACTTC
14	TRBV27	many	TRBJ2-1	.	CATLGDPHYNEQFF	TGTGCCACCCTGGGGGACCCGCACTACAATGAGCAGTTCTTC
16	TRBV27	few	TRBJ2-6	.	CASSLLRGSGANVLTF	TGTGCCAGCAGTTTATTAAGGGGTTCTGGGGCCAACGTCCTGACTTTC
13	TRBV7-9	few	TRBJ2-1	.	CASSLLSGNEQFF	TGTGCCAGCAGCCTTCTTAGTGGAAATGAGCAGTTCTTC
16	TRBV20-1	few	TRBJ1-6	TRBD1	CSAVPGTGGNNSPLHF	TGCAGTGCTGTTCCCGGGACAGGGGGGAATAATTCACCCCTCCACTTT
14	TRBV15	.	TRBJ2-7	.	CATSSGYNRDEQYF	TGTGCCACCAGCAGTGGGTACAACAGGGACGAGCAGTACTTC
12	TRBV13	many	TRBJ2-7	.	CASSLLGREQYF	TGTGCCAGCAGCCTCCTAGGGCGCGAGCAGTACTTC
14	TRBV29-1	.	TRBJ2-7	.	CSVLNMGVPYEQYF	TGCAGCGTTCTGAATATGGGGGTCCCCTACGAGCAGTACTTC
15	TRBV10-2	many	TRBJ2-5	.	CASSSTGLNRETQYF	TGCGCCAGCAGTTCCACTGGATTAAATCGCGAGACCCAGTACTTC
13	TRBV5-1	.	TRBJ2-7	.	CASAFRGVDEQYF	TGCGCCAGCGCCTTTAGGGGGGTCGACGAGCAGTACTTC
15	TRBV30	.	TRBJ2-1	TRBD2	CAWSRVSGTYNEQFF	TGTGCCTGGAGTCGGGTTAGCGGGACCTACAATGAGCAGTTCTTC
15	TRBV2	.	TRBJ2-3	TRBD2	CASSDGTSRADTQYF	TGTGCCAGCAGCGATGGGACTAGCAGGGCAGATACGCAGTATTTT
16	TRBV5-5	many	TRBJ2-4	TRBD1	CASSSGQGGGKNIQYF	TGTGCCAGCAGCTCCGGACAGGGGGGGGGCAAAAACATTCAGTACTTC
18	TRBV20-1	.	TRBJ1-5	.	CSARAGRVPDCGNQPQHF	TGCAGTGCTAGAGCAGGCAGGGTTCCCGATTGTGGCAATCAGCCCCAGCATTTT
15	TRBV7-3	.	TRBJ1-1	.	CASSQYSQRNTEAFF	TGTGCCAGCAGTCAATACTCCCAGAGGAACACTGAAGCTTTCTTT
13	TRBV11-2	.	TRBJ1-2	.	CASSHRENYGYTF	TGTGCCAGCAGCCACAGGGAGAACTATGGCTACACCTTC
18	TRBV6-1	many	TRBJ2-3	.	CASSEFYFQGYRTDTQYF	TGTGCCAGCAGTGAATTTTATTTTCAGGGCTATCGCACAGATACGCAGTATTTT
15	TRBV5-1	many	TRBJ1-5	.	CASSLDARGNQPQHF	TGCGCCAGCAGCTTGGACGCCAGGGGCAATCAGCCCCAGCATTTT
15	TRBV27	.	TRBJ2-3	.	CTSSPRTPRTDTQYF	TGTACCAGCAGTCCCCGGACGCCTCGCACAGATACGCAGTATTTT
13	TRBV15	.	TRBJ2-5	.	CATSFGGRGEQYF	TGTGCCACCAGTTTCGGGGGGCGCGGGGAGCAGTACTTC
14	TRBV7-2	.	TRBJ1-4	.	CASSPQAGYEKLFF	TGTGCCAGCAGCCCCCAGGCAGGGTATGAAAAACTGTTTTTT
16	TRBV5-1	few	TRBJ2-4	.	CASSLGLVGPKNIQYF	TGCGCCAGCAGCTTAGGCCTAGTAGGGCCCAAAAACATTCAGTACTTC
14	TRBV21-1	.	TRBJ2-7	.	CASSPCAGTVEQYF	TGTGCCTCATCTCCCTGCGCAGGGACGGTCGAGCAGTACTTC
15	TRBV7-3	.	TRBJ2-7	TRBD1	CASSETGGVPYEQYF	TGTGCCAGCAGCGAGACAGGGGGCGTCCCCTACGAGCAGTACTTC
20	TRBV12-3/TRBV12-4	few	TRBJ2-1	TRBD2	CAIRTPPPGLAGTSYNEQFF	TGTGCCATCCGGACCCCTCCTCCGGGACTAGCGGGGACTTCCTACAATGAGCAGTTCTTC
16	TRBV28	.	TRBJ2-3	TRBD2	CASRPPAGDRTDTQYF	TGTGCCAGCAGACCCCCCGCGGGGGACCGCACAGATACGCAGTATTTT
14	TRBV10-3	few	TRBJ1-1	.	CAIRDSWMNTEAFF	TGTGCCATCAGGGACAGTTGGATGAACACTGAAGCTTTCTTT
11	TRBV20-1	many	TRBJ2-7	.	CSARDSLGQYF	TGCAGTGCTAGAGATTCCCTCGGGCAGTACTTC
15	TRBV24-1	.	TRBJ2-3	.	CATSDLRAATDTQYF	TGTGCCACCAGTGATTTGCGGGCAGCCACAGATACGCAGTATTTT
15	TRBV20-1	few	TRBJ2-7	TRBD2	CSAEPLRLAIYEQYF	TGCAGTGCTGAGCCCCTGAGACTAGCGATCTACGAGCAGTACTTC
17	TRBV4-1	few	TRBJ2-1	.	CASSQDQQGHSYNEQFF	TGCGCCAGCAGCCAAGATCAGCAGGGGCACTCCTACAATGAGCAGTTCTTC
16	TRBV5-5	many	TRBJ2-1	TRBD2	CASSLGAGGPRDEQFF	TGTGCCAGCAGCTTGGGCGCGGGAGGGCCGAGAGATGAGCAGTTCTTC
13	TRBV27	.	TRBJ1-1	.	CASRFLSNTEAFF	TGTGCCAGCAGGTTCCTCAGTAATACTGAAGCTTTCTTT
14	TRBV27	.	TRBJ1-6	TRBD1	CASTRGQGRSPLHF	TGTGCCAGCACCCGGGGACAGGGGCGCTCACCCCTCCACTTT
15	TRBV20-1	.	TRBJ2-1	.	CSVGPFSATYNEQFF	TGCAGTGTCGGCCCTTTTTCTGCGACCTACAATGAGCAGTTCTTC
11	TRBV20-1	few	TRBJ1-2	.	CSANGVYGYTF	TGCAGTGCCAACGGGGTCTATGGCTACACCTTC
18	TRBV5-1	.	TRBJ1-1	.	CASTSTGMDSSLLTEAFF	TGCGCCAGCACCAGCACAGGGATGGACTCCTCGCTCCTCACTGAAGCTTTCTTT
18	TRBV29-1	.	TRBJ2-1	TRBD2	CSVEGLAGGKSSYNEQFF	TGCAGCGTTGAAGGACTAGCGGGAGGGAAAAGCTCCTACAATGAGCAGTTCTTC
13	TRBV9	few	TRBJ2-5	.	CASSGPTGETQYF	TGTGCCAGCAGCGGCCCCACGGGGGAGACCCAGTACTTC
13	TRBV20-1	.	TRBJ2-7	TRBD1	CSAGQGPIYEQCF	TGCAGTGCCGGACAGGGGCCCATCTACGAGCAGTGCTTC
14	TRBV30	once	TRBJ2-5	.	CAWSGQPSYNEQYF	TGTGCCTGGAGTGGGCAGCCATCCTACAATGAGCAGTACTTC
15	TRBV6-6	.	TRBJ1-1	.	CASSYMGAQSTEAFF	TGTGCCAGCAGTTACATGGGGGCGCAGAGCACTGAAGCTTTCTTT